This TCR beta chain was documented in a study of Ad26.COV2.S vaccination and SARS-CoV-2 variants. The overall study: Within the COV1001 Ad26.COV2.S trial arm, the donor was enrolled. Dosing was one shot or two shots 56 days apart.

CDR1 and CDR2 (germline): SQVTM, ANQGSEA. CDR3 length: 13 residues. The trim removed 4 bases at V and 8 bases at J, leaving 4 bases unmatched. Profiled with immunoSEQ multiplex PCR; TCRdb holds only in-frame clones, not every one. This sample carries fewer than 800,000 clones, 80% to 90% of them seen once, and the ten largest clones take approximately 1.5%. Treatment specified: around 19 received Ad26.COV2.S at low or high dose, single or two shots; several received placebo; per-sample allocation not given. Samples came from day 63 after the first vaccine or placebo injection. Donation came from an adult in Boston who was aged 18-55 years.

The sequencing here drew on peripheral blood, taken in a trial of Ad26.COV2.S vaccine versus placebo. The origin of this receptor is a person aged 18-65 years who received the Ad26.COV2.S COVID-19 vaccine or a placebo. The chain employs TRBV29-1 and TRBJ1-4; 10 bases line up with TRBD1. CDR3 region: CSVATGGGEKLFF. CDR3 sequence (DNA): TGCAGCGTTGCGACAGGGGGCGGCGAAAAACTGTTTTTT.